These 22 T cell receptor beta chains were sequenced from one sample in a study of patients and donors after allogeneic stem cell transplantation (dated by TCRdb to between 2020 and 2021). To prepare the library, RT-PCR was applied. Instrument used: NextSeq 550. TCRdb reworked the public reads: Q25 trimming with fastp, MiXCR clone assembly, productive beta chains retained. Each entry is one CDR3 protein sequence, shown with its most common DNA and genes. The sample records fewer than 250,000 distinct CDR3 sequences, roughly 15% of which are singletons. The ten largest clones represent around 10% of the sample. The sample consisted of blood, either unsorted or a sorted T cell fraction (not recorded which). These receptors came from a human donor who was either an allogeneic HSCT recipient or a stem cell or donor lymphocyte infusion donor (not recorded which). It is not recorded whose cells these are; they may come from a transplant donor.

This clonotype has only a few counts. The chain couples TRBV3-1 to TRBJ2-7; D gene uncertain. Trimming cost V 3 bases and J 5 bases, with 5 bases left between them. The CDR3 consists of 11 residues. Germline values: CDR1 LGHDT, CDR2 YNNKEL (reference sequence). CDR3: CASSHDNEQYF. DNA for the CDR3: TGTGCCAGCAGCCACGATAACGAGCAGTACTTC.

This clonotype has just a few counts. The genes are TRBV7-2 and TRBJ2-7, with 7 bases identical to TRBD1. CDR1 and CDR2 from the germline V gene are SGHTA and FQGNSA. J lost 2 bases, V lost 4 bases, and 5 bases had no gene match. The CDR3 covers 14 residues. Written as DNA, the CDR3 is TGTGCCAGCAGCTCCCGACAGGGCGCCTACGAGCAGTACTTC. This sequence encodes CASSSRQGAYEQYF.

The J gene is TRBJ1-6, the V gene TRBV12-3 or TRBV12-4; 7 bases match TRBD1. The CDR3 contains 13 residues. J gave up 12 bases and V 6 bases, and 8 bases lay outside the gene matches. CDR3: CASSPDRWKPLHF. The CDR3 DNA reads TGTGCCAGCAGCCCGGACAGGTGGAAACCCCTCCACTTT.

The chain has TRBV7-2 and TRBJ2-7; unclear D gene. The germline V gene has CDR1 SGHTA and CDR2 FQGNSA. The V end lost 2 bases, the J end lost 6 bases, and 14 bases lay between the germline ends. The CDR3 totals 14 residues. This CDR3 is CASSLNQVVIEQYF. DNA of the CDR3: TGTGCCAGCAGCTTAAACCAGGTAGTGATCGAGCAGTACTTC.

This clonotype was found a few times. This rearrangement joins TRBV2 to TRBJ2-3; 9 nucleotides agree with TRBD1. The CDR3 extends over 15 amino acids. J was trimmed by 4 bases and V by 6 bases; bases with no gene match: 8. Germline values: CDR1 SNHLY, CDR2 FYNNEI. CDR3 in amino acids: CASRPSTGGADTQYF. CDR3 coding DNA: TGTGCCAGCAGGCCCTCGACAGGGGGGGCAGATACGCAGTATTTT.

Many counts were recorded for this clonotype. The chain links TRBV7-2 to TRBJ2-3; D gene ambiguous. The CDR3 covers 12 residues. Germline V lookup: CDR1 SGHTA, CDR2 FQGNSA. The V end lost 8 bases, the J end lost 4 bases, and 10 bases lay between the germline ends. CDR3 protein: CASGISADTQYF. The CDR3 DNA is TGTGCCAGCGGTATCTCTGCAGATACGCAGTATTTT.

This clonotype was detected many times. The V and J genes are TRBV5-1 and TRBJ2-3, with D tentatively TRBD1 (5 bases). Germline CDR1 and CDR2: SGHRS and YFSETQ. This CDR3 has 15 residues. V shed 2 bases and J shed 2 bases, with 12 bases lying between them. CDR3 DNA sequence: TGCGCCAGCAGCTTACGGGCAGGGAACACAGATACGCAGTATTTT. It specifies CASSLRAGNTDTQYF. Variable domain in full (rest from reference TRBV5-1 and TRBJ2-3): KAGVTQTPRYLIKTRGQQVTLSCSPISGHRSVSWYQQTPGQGLQFLFEYFSETQRNKGNFPGRFSGRQFSNSRSEMNVSTLELGDSALYLCASSLRAGNTDTQYFGPGTRLTVL.

This clonotype was picked up a small number of times. The CDR3 loop is CASSLMSGNYGYTF. The CDR3 DNA is TGTGCCAGCAGTTTAATGTCGGGGAACTATGGCTACACCTTC. This chain joins TRBV27 and TRBJ1-2; D is unresolved. Per the germline V gene, CDR1 is MNHEY and CDR2 is SMNVEV (reference sequence). The CDR3 spans 14 residues. Between the trimmed V and J ends, which lost 2 bases and 2 bases, there was a span of 9 bases.

This clonotype was seen only a few times. This sequence joins TRBV5-1 and TRBJ1-1; TRBD1 agrees at 7 bases. The trim removed 2 bases at V and 0 bases at J, leaving 10 bases unmatched. CDR1 SGHRS and CDR2 YFSETQ come from the germline V gene. There are 17 residues in the CDR3. DNA for the CDR3: TGCGCCAGCAGCTTACTGGGACAGAGACTGATGAACACTGAAGCTTTCTTT. It specifies CASSLLGQRLMNTEAFF.

This sequence joins TRBV12-3 or TRBV12-4 and TRBJ1-5; D gene ambiguous. Between the trimmed V and J ends, which lost 0 bases and 4 bases, there was a span of 10 bases. The length of the CDR3 is 15 residues. The CDR3 loop reads CASSLALGSNQPQHF. For the CDR3, the DNA is TGTGCCAGCAGTTTAGCGCTCGGGTCAAATCAGCCCCAGCATTTT.

This clonotype was counted between two and nine times. This rearrangement joins TRBV20-1 to TRBJ2-7; 8 bases fit TRBD2. CDR1 DFQATT and CDR2 SNEGSKA come from the germline V gene (reference sequence). With V trimmed by 0 bases and J by 6 bases, 10 bases remained unmatched. The CDR3 is 15 amino acids. The CDR3 DNA reads as TGCAGTGCTAGAGATCTTCCCGGGGGGGCGGTCGAGCAGTACTTC. It encodes CSARDLPGGAVEQYF.

This clonotype was counted at least ten times. This chain connects TRBV4-2 to TRBJ1-6, with D maybe TRBD1 (5 bases). This CDR3 is 16 amino acids long. CDR1 and CDR2 from the germline V gene are LGHNA and YNFKEQ. The V gene lost 0 bases and the J gene lost 12 bases, with 18 bases spanning the gap. The CDR3 reads CASSQDPGTTGGPLHF. DNA for the CDR3: TGTGCCAGCAGCCAAGATCCAGGGACCACTGGGGGACCCCTCCACTTT.

The chain carries TRBV6-1 and TRBJ2-3; D is tentatively TRBD1 or TRBD2 (5 bases each). Germline-derived CDR1 and CDR2 are MNHNS and SASEGT. The CDR3 is 14 residues long. V was pared by 6 bases and J by 1 base, with 11 bases between. CDR3 sequence (DNA): TGTGCCAGCAGGGCCAGAGGGGGCACAGATACGCAGTATTTT. It yields the protein CASRARGGTDTQYF.

The chain has TRBV6-2 or TRBV6-3 and TRBJ1-4; D is possibly TRBD1 (5 bases). Trimming left V 0 bases short and J 9 bases short, with 14 bases between. This CDR3 is built from 15 residues. Germline V lookup: CDR1 MNHEY, CDR2 SVGEGT. The CDR3 DNA reads as TGTGCCAGCAGTTACTCGTGGGGCCTTGCACAAAAACTGTTTTTT. Translating gives CASSYSWGLAQKLFF.

This clonotype showed up just a few times. V and J are TRBV6-1 and TRBJ1-1; D gene unclear. Trimming took off 5 bases at V and 4 bases at J, with 17 bases between the two ends. The CDR3 contains 15 residues. Germline CDR1 is MNHNS and CDR2 is SASEGT. Here the CDR3 reads CASSPHTLGATEAFF. The CDR3 nucleotides are TGTGCCAGCAGTCCACACACCCTTGGAGCCACTGAAGCTTTCTTT.

This rearrangement joins TRBV6-2 or TRBV6-3 to TRBJ2-1; D perhaps matches TRBD2 (6 bases). The germline gives CDR1 MNHEY, CDR2 SVGEGT. V was clipped by 5 bases and J by 6 bases, with 11 bases between them. The CDR3 spans 13 residues. CDR3 sequence: CASSRGLLNEQFF. In DNA form, the CDR3 reads TGTGCCAGCAGTAGGGGACTTCTCAATGAGCAGTTCTTC.

This clonotype has ten or more counts. This CDR3 is CAWGWGQNTEAFF. For the CDR3, the DNA is TGTGCCTGGGGATGGGGCCAAAACACTGAAGCTTTCTTT. The V and J genes are TRBV30 and TRBJ1-1, with a possible D match to TRBD1 (5 bases). Germline V gene lookup returns CDR1 GTSNPN and CDR2 SVGIG (reference sequence). V was clipped by 5 bases and J by 2 bases, with 12 bases between them. CDR3 size: 13 residues.

This clonotype was counted a single time. DNA for the CDR3: TGCGCCAGCAGCTTGGCCGGACTAGCGGGAGATAATGAGCAGTTCTTC. This translates into CASSLAGLAGDNEQFF. This chain joins TRBV5-1 and TRBJ2-1; 13 bases agree with TRBD2. This CDR3 spans 16 amino acids. V was clipped by 0 bases and J by 7 bases; unmatched bases: 4. Germline CDR1 SGHRS, CDR2 YFSETQ.

This clonotype was counted ten times or more. The V and J genes are TRBV29-1 and TRBJ2-2; 13 nucleotides align to TRBD2. This CDR3 has 15 residues. The germline CDR1 and CDR2 sequences are SQVTM and ANQGSEA. Trimming removed 5 bases from V and 0 bases from J; junction bases left unmatched: 0. CDR3 sequence: CSVTSGGANTGELFF. As DNA, the CDR3 is TGCAGCGTTACTAGCGGGGGGGCGAACACCGGGGAGCTGTTTTTT.

This clonotype was observed a few times. The chain uses TRBV7-2 and TRBJ1-2, with D perhaps TRBD1 (5 bases). V lost 1 base and J lost 8, with 14 bases in between. There are 14 residues in the CDR3. CDR1 and CDR2 from the germline V gene are SGHTA and FQGNSA. This CDR3 reads CASSLELGVGGYTF. CDR3 in DNA: TGTGCCAGCAGCTTAGAATTAGGGGTGGGGGGCTACACCTTC.

On this clonotype: The germline gene is not matched at one end of the junction; a read error may be the cause. The genes are TRBV7-7 and TRBJ2-5; D is possibly TRBD1 or TRBD2 (6 bases each). The CDR3 runs to 13 residues. From germline, CDR1 is SSHAT and CDR2 FNYEAQ (reference sequence). The CDR3 region has the DNA TGTGCTAGCAGCCTGGACAGCGGGGAGACCCAGTACTTC. Protein product: CASSLDSGETQYF.

This clonotype was counted only a few times. V and J are TRBV5-1 and TRBJ2-1; 8 bases agree with TRBD2. CDR1 and CDR2 from the germline V gene are SGHRS and YFSETQ. This CDR3 region has 14 residues. V lost 4 bases to trimming and J lost 8 bases; unmatched junction nucleotides: 8. CDR3 nucleotide sequence: TGCGCCAGCAGCATCGCGGGACTAGTCGATGAGCAGTTCTTC. It translates to CASSIAGLVDEQFF.